This passage covers 29 T cell receptor beta chains from one sample sequenced in a study of CD4 T cells in relation to SARS-CoV-2 and coronaviruses. CD4+ T cells from unexposed donors were obtained before the COVID-19 pandemic (2011-2018). Clones were sequenced by immunoSEQ multiplex PCR, and TCRdb holds only the in-frame ones, with some missing. Here the sample spans about 59,000 clones, 75% to 90% being singletons. The sample comprised memory CD4+ T cells from PBMCs. These receptors originate from a human donor in good health.

The chain is built from TRBV7-3 and TRBJ2-1; no definite D call. V lost 5 bases, J lost 7 bases, and 6 bases lay in between. CDR1 and CDR2 (germline): SGHTA, FQGTGA. CDR3 length equals 11 residues. This chain's CDR3 is CASSMGNEQFF. The CDR3 nucleotides read TGTGCCAGCAGCATGGGAAATGAGCAGTTCTTC. Full variable domain (remainder filled in from reference TRBV7-3 and TRBJ2-1): GAGVSQTPSNKVTEKGKYVELRCDPISGHTALYWYRQSLGQGPEFLIYFQGTGAADDSGLPNDRFFAVRPEGSVSTLKIQRTERGDSAVYLCASSMGNEQFFGPGTRLTVL.

This chain connects TRBV12-3 or TRBV12-4 to TRBJ1-1; 7 nucleotides match TRBD1. This CDR3 region has 12 residues. V lost 5 bases and J lost 7; bases outside the gene matches: 4. CDR3 bases: TGTGCCAGCAGTCAGACAGGGAATGAAGCTTTCTTT. Translated: CASSQTGNEAFF.

This chain links TRBV5-1 with TRBJ2-7; 7 bases are a match to TRBD1. V dropped 4 bases and J dropped 2; count of bases not matched to a gene: 12. The CDR3 is made up of 16 amino acids. Per the germline V gene, CDR1 is SGHRS and CDR2 is YFSETQ. CDR3 in amino acids: CASSPPGGTATYEQYF. The CDR3 DNA reads TGCGCCAGCAGCCCACCCGGTGGGACAGCAACCTACGAGCAGTACTTC.

This clone was recorded only once. V and J are TRBV21-1 and TRBJ1-5; the DNA was not used to check the table's D call, TRBD1. TRBV21-1 is deemed a pseudogene. This CDR3 region has 17 residues. This CDR3 reads CASTPPGQPYRNQPQHF. DNA of the CDR3: TGTGCCAGCACCCCTCCGGGACAGCCTTATCGCAATCAGCCCCAGCATTTT.

This clone came up a few times. V gene TRBV2 combines with J gene TRBJ1-6; D is unclear. The length of the CDR3 is 15 residues. Per the germline V gene, CDR1 is SNHLY and CDR2 is FYNNEI. V was trimmed by 1 base and J by 9 bases, leaving 13 bases between them. The DNA for the CDR3 is TGTGCCAGCAGTGAAGTGGGCAGCCCCCCTTCACCCCTCCACTTT. This gives the protein CASSEVGSPPSPLHF.

V usage is TRBV28 and J usage is TRBJ1-2; 8 bases match TRBD1. CDR1 and CDR2 (germline): MDHEN, SYDVKM. V lost 5 bases and J lost 3; bases outside the gene matches: 2. This CDR3 spans 13 amino acids. The CDR3 sequence is CASSVDRDYGYTF. CDR3 DNA sequence: TGTGCCAGCAGTGTGGACAGGGACTATGGCTACACCTTC.

The gene calls are TRBV5-1 and TRBJ1-1; D is unclear. The germline V gene encodes CDR1 SGHRS and CDR2 YFSETQ. Trimming shortened V by 5 bases and J by 4 bases, and 15 bases separated the two germline ends. The CDR3 extends over 14 amino acids. The CDR3 coding sequence is TGCGCCAGCAGGCGAATTCAAGGTCGCACTGAAGCTTTCTTT. The encoded protein is CASRRIQGRTEAFF.

The CDR3 nucleotides read TGCAGCGTTGAAAAGGGGTTTAACTATGGCTACACCTTC. Translating it yields CSVEKGFNYGYTF. This chain links TRBV29-1 with TRBJ1-2; weak D call: TRBD1 (5 bases). The CDR3 contains 13 residues. The germline V gene has CDR1 SQVTM and CDR2 ANQGSEA. With 2 bases removed from V and 1 base from J, the gap between germline ends came to 8 bases.

The J gene is TRBJ2-1, the V gene TRBV7-8, with a possible D match to TRBD1 (6 bases). Germline V gives CDR1 SGHVS, CDR2 FQNEAQ. The CDR3 loop spans 16 amino acids. V lost 5 bases and J 0 bases, leaving 14 bases between the germline ends. DNA of the CDR3: TGTGCCAGCAGCGCTCAGGGGCTTCGCTCCTACAATGAGCAGTTCTTC. It yields the protein CASSAQGLRSYNEQFF. The variable domain in full, with the rest retrieved from reference TRBV7-8 and TRBJ2-1, is GAGVSQSPRYKVAKRGQDVALRCDPISGHVSLFWYQQALGQGPEFLTYFQNEAQLDKSGLPSDRFFAERPEGSVSTLKIQRTQQEDSAVYLCASSAQGLRSYNEQFFGPGTRLTVL.

V and J are TRBV6-6 and TRBJ2-7, with 12 bases lining up with TRBD2. This CDR3 spans 18 amino acids. CDR1 and CDR2 (germline): MNHNY, SVGAGI (reference sequence). V dropped 5 bases and J dropped 6; count of bases not matched to a gene: 17. CDR3 nucleotides: TGTGCCAGCAGTCGCGTTGGCCCCGGGACTAGCGGGCGGGGCGAGCAGTACTTC. As protein: CASSRVGPGTSGRGEQYF.

The chain links TRBV11-2 to TRBJ1-1; D possibly corresponds to TRBD1 (5 bases). Trimming removed 1 base at V and 5 bases at J, with 11 bases between. The CDR3 consists of 14 residues. The germline V gene encodes CDR1 SGHAT and CDR2 FQNNGV. DNA of the CDR3: TGTGCCAGCAGCTTAGGCAGGGTAGGGACTGAAGCTTTCTTT. Its translation: CASSLGRVGTEAFF.

The V gene is TRBV6-2 or TRBV6-3, the J gene TRBJ2-7, with no clear D. Trimming cost V 2 bases and J 3 bases, with 2 bases left between them. The germline V gene encodes CDR1 MNHEY and CDR2 SVGEGT. The CDR3 runs 11 residues. CDR3: CASSYVYEQYF. The CDR3 coding sequence is TGTGCCAGCAGTTACGTCTACGAGCAGTACTTC.

The V gene is TRBV2, the J gene TRBJ1-5; D call uncertain. The CDR3 sequence is 15 residues long. Trimming cost V 1 base and J 2 bases, with 9 bases left between them. The germline gives CDR1 SNHLY, CDR2 FYNNEI. For the CDR3, the DNA is TGTGCCAGCAGTGAAGGGACCCATGGCAATCAGCCCCAGCATTTT. Its protein product is CASSEGTHGNQPQHF.

The chain joins TRBV6-1 to TRBJ1-5; D is ambiguous. There are 15 residues in the CDR3. Germline V CDR1 and CDR2: MNHNS, SASEGT. The V end lost 3 bases, the J end lost 3 bases, and 12 bases lay between the germline ends. This CDR3 is CASSEAVAFNQPQHF. The CDR3 DNA reads TGTGCCAGCAGTGAGGCGGTTGCCTTCAATCAGCCCCAGCATTTT.

The chain has TRBV12-3 or TRBV12-4 and TRBJ2-1; D is unresolved. This CDR3 contains 13 residues. Trimming shortened V by 3 bases and J by 8 bases, and 11 bases separated the two germline ends. The CDR3 sequence: CASSFLRSDEQFF. The DNA of the CDR3 is TGTGCCAGCAGTTTCCTCCGGTCGGATGAGCAGTTCTTC.

V and J are TRBV7-9 and TRBJ2-4, with unresolved D. V shed 4 bases and J shed 5 bases, with 3 bases lying between them. There are 11 residues in the CDR3. CDR1 is SEHNR, CDR2 FQNEAQ, per germline (reference sequence). CDR3: CASSSENIQYF. The DNA for the CDR3 is TGTGCCAGCAGCTCTGAAAACATTCAGTACTTC.

The chain employs TRBV24-1 and TRBJ2-1; 8 bases are shared with TRBD1. Trimming took 4 bases from V and 8 from J; bases not matched to a gene: 9. This CDR3 contains 15 residues. The V gene's germline CDR1 is KGHDR and CDR2 SFDVKD. CDR3 sequence (DNA): TGTGCCACCAGTGACCAGGGGGCGAAAGGTTATGAGCAGTTCTTC. Residues: CATSDQGAKGYEQFF.

The chain couples TRBV7-9 to TRBJ1-2; D unclear. CDR1 and CDR2 (germline): SEHNR, FQNEAQ (reference sequence). Trimming stripped 5 bases from V and 8 bases from J, with 12 bases between. The CDR3 length is 12 residues. The CDR3 DNA reads TGTGCCAGCAGCGACCAGTGGATCGGCTACACCTTC. Protein: CASSDQWIGYTF.

The chain combines TRBV28 with TRBJ2-7, with 10 bases matching TRBD1. Germline-derived CDR1 and CDR2 are MDHEN and SYDVKM. V lost 5 bases, J lost 4 bases, and 5 bases stayed unmatched. The CDR3 is 14 residues long. The CDR3 region is CASSLPGQGYEQYF. CDR3 DNA: TGTGCCAGCAGTCTCCCGGGACAGGGGTACGAGCAGTACTTC.

Turning to this clone: The sample has other DNA sequences that encode this CDR3 too. The chain couples TRBV5-1 to TRBJ1-1, with D maybe TRBD1 (5 bases). With 1 base removed from V and 2 bases from J, the gap between germline ends came to 6 bases. CDR3 length: 13 amino acids. Germline V lookup: CDR1 SGHRS, CDR2 YFSETQ. The chain's CDR3 is CASSLRGNTEAFF. In DNA, the CDR3 is TGCGCCAGCAGCTTGAGGGGTAACACTGAAGCTTTCTTT.

This clone appeared a single time. The rearrangement uses TRBV7-3 and TRBJ2-3; D call uncertain. The V gene's germline CDR1 is SGHTA and CDR2 FQGTGA. Deletions cut 1 base from V and 4 bases from J, with 9 bases between. CDR3 length: 14 amino acids. The CDR3 nucleotides are TGTGCCAGCAGCTTAAGGTCTAGTCCAGATACGCAGTATTTT. It is translated as CASSLRSSPDTQYF. Full variable domain (outside the CDR3, taken from reference TRBV7-3 and TRBJ2-3): GAGVSQTPSNKVTEKGKYVELRCDPISGHTALYWYRQSLGQGPEFLIYFQGTGAADDSGLPNDRFFAVRPEGSVSTLKIQRTERGDSAVYLCASSLRSSPDTQYFGPGTRLTVL.

This clone was observed a single time. The chain carries TRBV13 and TRBJ2-2, with TRBD1 identical over 8 bases. V shed 3 bases and J 4 bases; nucleotides not matched to a gene: 7. This CDR3 has 16 residues. The V gene's germline CDR1 is PRHDT and CDR2 FYEKMQ (reference sequence). The DNA for the CDR3 is TGTGCCAGCAGCTTGTACAGGACAGGGATCACCGGGGAGCTGTTTTTT. Protein: CASSLYRTGITGELFF.

This clone was detected only once. The J gene is TRBJ1-6, the V gene TRBV9; possibly TRBD1 for D (5 bases). From germline, CDR1 is SGDLS and CDR2 YYNGEE. The length of the CDR3 is 14 residues. V was shortened by 0 bases and J by 9 bases, with 10 bases between the two germline ends. In DNA, the CDR3 is TGTGCCAGCAGCGTAGGACAGACGGGTTCACCCCTCCACTTT. It translates to CASSVGQTGSPLHF. The complete variable domain, with remaining parts taken from reference TRBV9 and TRBJ1-6, reads DSGVTQTPKHLITATGQRVTLRCSPRSGDLSVYWYQQSLDQGLQFLIQYYNGEERAKGNILERFSAQQFPDLHSELNLSSLELGDSALYFCASSVGQTGSPLHFGNGTRLTVT.

V is TRBV5-6 and J is TRBJ2-7; either TRBD1 or TRBD2 may fit D (5 bases each). CDR1 SGHDT and CDR2 YYEEEE come from the germline V gene. The CDR3 spans 12 residues. Deletions cut 4 bases from V and 5 bases from J, with 10 bases between. CDR3 nucleotides: TGTGCCAGCAGCCGGGACCGTGACGAGCAGTACTTC. Protein: CASSRDRDEQYF.

This clone was found a few times. The chain carries TRBV28 and TRBJ2-7; weak D call: TRBD2 (5 bases). Germline loops: CDR1 MDHEN, CDR2 SYDVKM. The CDR3 is made up of 14 amino acids. Between the trimmed V and J ends, which lost 7 bases and 5 bases, there was a span of 18 bases. The CDR3 bases are TGTGCCAGCAAACTAGGAGGACGTACCGACGAGCAGTACTTC. Its translation is CASKLGGRTDEQYF.

The chain links TRBV24-1 to TRBJ1-2; tentative D call: TRBD1 (6 bases). V was clipped by 10 bases and J by 7 bases, with 12 bases between them. The CDR3 covers 11 residues. The germline CDR1 and CDR2 sequences are KGHDR and SFDVKD. This CDR3 reads CATGGEIGYTF. CDR3 nucleotides: TGTGCCACAGGGGGGGAGATTGGCTACACCTTC.

The CDR3 region has the DNA TGTGCCAGCAAAGGAAGTTCTGGAAACACCATATATTTT. Its protein product is CASKGSSGNTIYF. The rearrangement uses TRBV28 and TRBJ1-3; D remains ambiguous. Germline CDR1 MDHEN, CDR2 SYDVKM. Trimming cost V 7 bases and J 1 base, with 8 bases left between them. The CDR3 spans 13 residues. Complete variable domain (other parts from reference TRBV28 and TRBJ1-3): DVKVTQSSRYLVKRTGEKVFLECVQDMDHENMFWYRQDPGLGLRLIYFSYDVKMKEKGDIPEGYSVSREKKERFSLILESASTNQTSMYLCASKGSSGNTIYFGEGSWLTVV.

This chain uses TRBV28 with TRBJ2-7; D is perhaps TRBD1 or TRBD2 (5 bases each). V gave up 1 base and J gave up 7 bases, with 17 bases separating them. This CDR3 comprises 15 residues. Germline CDR1 MDHEN, CDR2 SYDVKM. The CDR3, as DNA: TGTGCCAGCAGTTTATCGGGACCTCCCATCGGGGAGCAGTACTTC. It encodes CASSLSGPPIGEQYF.

The J gene is TRBJ2-6, the V gene TRBV7-9, with 7 bases aligning to TRBD1. Germline V gene data show CDR1 as SEHNR and CDR2 as FQNEAQ (reference sequence). The length of the CDR3 is 17 residues. V gave up 3 bases and J gave up 0 bases; unmatched junction bases: 5. This chain's CDR3 is CASSFFTGASGANVLTF. Written as DNA, the CDR3 is TGTGCCAGCAGCTTCTTTACAGGGGCCTCTGGGGCCAACGTCCTGACTTTC.